This T cell receptor beta chain was sequenced in a study of T cell changes during pregnancy in multiple sclerosis. Sequencing was performed with immunoSEQ multiplex PCR; in TCRdb, only in-frame clones are kept and a portion is missing. The table includes some 67,000 clones, 75% to 95% detected once. Sequencing was performed on peripheral blood, taken in the first trimester of pregnancy. The TCR originated in a female donor with multiple sclerosis, enrolled in a pregnancy study.

The CDR3 reads CASSPFPVHNEKLFF. CDR3 sequence (DNA): TGTGCCAGCTCACCATTTCCAGTTCATAATGAAAAACTGTTTTTT. The chain has TRBV18 and TRBJ1-4; no reliable D call. The CDR3 runs to 15 residues. V dropped 2 bases and J dropped 4 bases, with 11 bases sitting between them. Germline V gene data show CDR1 as KGHSH and CDR2 as LQKENI.